This T cell receptor beta chain came from a study of cytomegalovirus exposure and HLA in healthy donors. Study observations and caveats: Being productive about 87% or about 30% of the time was typical of most TCR beta V segments in an earlier analysis. CMV serostatus alone was available as immune exposure information. Diagnosis of cytomegalovirus status made by the classifier reportedly showed high specificity and sensitivity. Some TCR beta chains (more than 150 of them) were listed as cytomegalovirus-associated.

Worth noting for this clone: What it recognizes is unknown.

The V gene's germline CDR1 is MNHEY and CDR2 SMNVEV (reference sequence). Trimming removed 5 bases at V and 7 bases at J, with 17 bases between. This CDR3 has 14 amino acids. Primers included in the PCR were 60 Vbeta and 13 Jbeta primers. Assay used: immunoSEQ multiplex PCR; TCRdb lists only in-frame clones, some missing. The sample includes about 60,000 clones, roughly 84% of them seen just once. This receptor was taken from a woman in her thirties in good health and CMV-seronegative. The chain joins TRBV27 to TRBJ1-1; D is possibly TRBD1 (5 bases). The sample comprised PBMCs. In nucleotides, the CDR3 is TGTGCCAGCAGTCCAGGGTGGCCGATGGATGAAGCTTTCTTT. Encoded protein: CASSPGWPMDEAFF.